The 26 T cell receptor beta chains presented below share a single source sample, sequenced in a study of radiotherapy plus CTLA-4 blockade in lung cancer. Sequenced by immunoSEQ multiplex PCR; TCRdb stores in-frame clones only, minus some. The table lists around 20,000 clones, 86% of them singletons. The specimen was peripheral blood, collected from a patient treated with radiotherapy plus ipilimumab. The receptors here all came from a human donor with non-small cell lung cancer whose response to radiotherapy plus ipilimumab could not be evaluated.

The chain joins TRBV28 to TRBJ1-4; 7 nucleotides agree with TRBD1. Germline V gives CDR1 MDHEN, CDR2 SYDVKM. The CDR3 sequence is 15 residues long. V was pared by 5 bases and J by 5 bases, with 8 bases of the junction left unmatched. CDR3 sequence (DNA): TGTGCCAGCAGTAGATCCGGGACAGTAAATGAAAAACTGTTTTTT. The encoded protein is CASSRSGTVNEKLFF.

The chain carries TRBV7-9 and TRBJ2-3; the D gene is possibly TRBD1 (6 bases). The CDR3 sequence is 17 residues long. Germline lookup yields CDR1 SEHNR and CDR2 FQNEAQ (reference sequence). The V gene lost 3 bases and the J gene lost 4 bases, with 20 bases spanning the gap. CDR3 sequence (DNA): TGTGCCAGCAGCTTGGGAACCTGGTACAGGGAGTCAGATACGCAGTATTTT. Translation: CASSLGTWYRESDTQYF. Filled out from reference TRBV7-9 and TRBJ2-3, the complete variable domain reads DTGVSQNPRHKITKRGQNVTFRCDPISEHNRLYWYRQTLGQGPEFLTYFQNEAQLEKSRLLSDRFSAERPKGSFSTLEIQRTEQGDSAMYLCASSLGTWYRESDTQYFGPGTRLTVL.

This chain joins TRBV10-2 and TRBJ1-5; 7 nucleotides align to TRBD1. Germline V gene sequence: CDR1 WSHSY, CDR2 SAAADI. The length of the CDR3 is 14 residues. V was pared by 6 bases and J by 3 bases, with 5 bases of the junction left unmatched. Here the CDR3 reads CASSDTGVNQPQHF. For the CDR3, the DNA is TGCGCCAGCAGCGATACAGGGGTCAATCAGCCCCAGCATTTT.

The CDR3 coding sequence is TGTGCCAGCAGCAGGGACAGGGGTCGACAAGAGACCCAGTACTTC. Translated: CASSRDRGRQETQYF. The chain has TRBV7-8 and TRBJ2-5; 10 bases are shared with TRBD1. Germline assignment: CDR1 SGHVS and CDR2 FQNEAQ. The CDR3 covers 15 residues. V was pared by 5 bases and J by 2 bases, with 5 bases of the junction left unmatched.

This clone has just one count. This chain links TRBV20-1 with TRBJ2-1; unclear D gene. Trimming took off 5 bases at V and 7 bases at J, with 6 bases between the two ends. CDR3 length equals 10 residues. Germline V gene lookup returns CDR1 DFQATT and CDR2 SNEGSKA (reference sequence). CDR3 DNA: TGCAGTGCTCTCGAGAATGAGCAGTTCTTC. It codes for CSALENEQFF.

This sequence joins TRBV6-5 and TRBJ2-7; TRBD1 aligns across 7 bases. Germline loops: CDR1 MNHEY, CDR2 SVGAGI. This CDR3 spans 11 amino acids. V lost 6 bases and J lost 10; bases outside the gene matches: 6. CDR3 sequence reads: CASRLGQVQYF. The CDR3 DNA is TGTGCCAGCAGACTTGGACAGGTTCAGTACTTC.

The chain has TRBV14 and TRBJ2-5, with D perhaps matching TRBD2 (5 bases). Germline-derived CDR1 and CDR2 are SGHDN and FVKESK. The CDR3 covers 12 residues. V gave up 6 bases and J gave up 7 bases, with 12 bases separating them. DNA for the CDR3: TGTGCCAGCAGTGAAGGACTTGGGACCCAGTACTTC. Amino acid sequence: CASSEGLGTQYF. Variable domain in full (rest from reference TRBV14 and TRBJ2-5): EAGVTQFPSHSVIEKGQTVTLRCDPISGHDNLYWYRRVMGKEIKFLLHFVKESKQDESGMPNNRFLAERTGGTYSTLKVQPAELEDSGVYFCASSEGLGTQYFGPGTRLLVL.

The chain has TRBV10-3 and TRBJ2-7, with 7 bases aligning to TRBD1. Germline CDR1 reads ENHRY; CDR2 reads SYGVKD. The trim removed 6 bases at V and 4 bases at J, leaving 9 bases unmatched. This CDR3 has 14 residues. CDR3 loop: CAIRFGQDGYEQYF. The CDR3 DNA follows: TGTGCCATCAGGTTCGGACAGGATGGGTACGAGCAGTACTTC.

The rearrangement links TRBV7-8 to TRBJ1-6; D is perhaps TRBD1 (6 bases). CDR1 SGHVS and CDR2 FQNEAQ come from the germline V gene. The CDR3 is 17 amino acids. With 1 base removed from V and 0 bases from J, the gap between germline ends came to 10 bases. This CDR3 reads CASSLGDRSSYNSPLHF. In nucleotides, the CDR3 is TGTGCCAGCAGCTTAGGCGACAGGAGCTCCTATAATTCACCCCTCCACTTT. The whole variable domain, remainder taken from reference TRBV7-8 and TRBJ1-6, is GAGVSQSPRYKVAKRGQDVALRCDPISGHVSLFWYQQALGQGPEFLTYFQNEAQLDKSGLPSDRFFAERPEGSVSTLKIQRTQQEDSAVYLCASSLGDRSSYNSPLHFGNGTRLTVT.

This chain uses TRBV5-1 with TRBJ2-3; D may be TRBD2 (5 bases). CDR3 length: 16 residues. V lost 0 bases to trimming and J lost 5 bases, with 16 bases between them. Per the germline V gene, CDR1 is SGHRS and CDR2 is YFSETQ. In DNA, the CDR3 is TGCGCCAGCAGCTTGGGTACTCTACTAGAAGAAGATACGCAGTATTTT. Translated: CASSLGTLLEEDTQYF.

The chain is built from TRBV5-1 and TRBJ1-6; the match to TRBD1 covers 10 bases. Germline trimming cut 7 bases from V and 7 bases from J; bases unmatched to any gene: 8. Germline-derived CDR1 and CDR2 are SGHRS and YFSETQ. The CDR3 is 15 amino acids. The CDR3 DNA is TGCGCCAGCTCTTTCCAGACAGGGGGCAATTCACCCCTCCACTTT. It encodes CASSFQTGGNSPLHF.

In this sample, this clone is medium-sized. J is TRBJ1-1 and V is TRBV29-1, with D uncertain. V gave up 5 bases and J gave up 10 bases, with 17 bases separating them. The CDR3 has 12 residues. In germline, CDR1 is SQVTM, CDR2 ANQGSEA. CDR3: CSVPIPPLGAFF. CDR3 nucleotide sequence: TGCAGCGTTCCGATACCACCCCTCGGAGCTTTCTTT.

The genes are TRBV5-1 and TRBJ2-1; tentative D call: TRBD1 (6 bases). In germline, CDR1 is SGHRS, CDR2 YFSETQ. CDR3 length: 15 amino acids. The V and J ends lost 0 bases and 5 bases respectively, with 12 bases between them. DNA of the CDR3: TGCGCCAGCAGCTTGGCCGTCGGGACAAACAATGAGCAGTTCTTC. Protein product: CASSLAVGTNNEQFF.

This sequence joins TRBV27 and TRBJ2-7; D not resolved. This CDR3 comprises 13 residues. Germline loops: CDR1 MNHEY, CDR2 SMNVEV (reference sequence). V gave up 6 bases and J gave up 6 bases, with 15 bases separating them. The DNA for the CDR3 is TGTGCCAGCAGACCCCAGGCCGTGGGCGAGCAGTACTTC. It is translated as CASRPQAVGEQYF.

The chain combines TRBV29-1 with TRBJ2-2, with TRBD1 identical over 8 bases. This CDR3 is built from 15 residues. Germline V CDR1 and CDR2: SQVTM, ANQGSEA. V gave up 1 base and J gave up 5 bases; unmatched junction bases: 6. The CDR3 here is CSVEGAGGVTGELFF. CDR3 sequence (DNA): TGCAGCGTTGAAGGGGCAGGGGGCGTAACCGGGGAGCTGTTTTTT.

The chain employs TRBV12-5 and TRBJ2-2, with no clear D. Germline V lookup: CDR1 LGHNT, CDR2 FRNRAP. The CDR3 runs 17 residues. Trimming took off 3 bases at V and 0 bases at J, with 14 bases between the two ends. The CDR3 here is CASGFSSVPANTGELFF. The CDR3, as DNA: TGTGCTAGTGGTTTTTCGAGCGTCCCCGCGAACACCGGGGAGCTGTTTTTT. Complete variable domain (other parts from reference TRBV12-5 and TRBJ2-2): DARVTQTPRHKVTEMGQEVTMRCQPILGHNTVFWYRQTMMQGLELLAYFRNRAPLDDSGMPKDRFSAEMPDATLATLKIQPSEPRDSAVYFCASGFSSVPANTGELFFGEGSRLTVL.

The chain carries TRBV5-1 and TRBJ2-3, with 7 bases identical to TRBD1. Losses at the gene ends were 4 bases for V and 1 base for J; bases not matched to a gene: 12. This CDR3 has 17 residues. Germline assignment: CDR1 SGHRS and CDR2 YFSETQ. In nucleotides, the CDR3 is TGCGCCAGCAGCCCCGAGACAGGGTGGGGAGGCACAGATACGCAGTATTTT. As protein: CASSPETGWGGTDTQYF.

The rearrangement uses TRBV5-6 and TRBJ2-4, with TRBD1 as a possible D gene (6 bases). Looked up from germline, CDR1 is SGHDT and CDR2 is YYEEEE. The V gene lost 5 bases and the J gene lost 1 base, with 16 bases spanning the gap. This CDR3 is built from 16 residues. CDR3 loop: CASSPGAVGAKNIQYF. CDR3 bases: TGTGCCAGCAGTCCAGGGGCCGTAGGGGCCAAAAACATTCAGTACTTC.

Only a few counts were recorded for this clone. The chain joins TRBV6-1 to TRBJ2-3; 7 positions match TRBD1. This CDR3 is 15 amino acids long. The germline V gene has CDR1 MNHNS and CDR2 SASEGT. V was pared by 3 bases and J by 8 bases, with 11 bases of the junction left unmatched. CDR3 residues: CASSEFRQGISTQYF. Here the CDR3 DNA reads TGTGCCAGCAGTGAGTTTCGACAGGGCATTAGTACGCAGTATTTT.

This clone was seen once. This rearrangement joins TRBV10-3 to TRBJ2-1; TRBD2 matches at 12 bases. The CDR3 is made up of 13 amino acids. The V and J ends lost 7 bases and 7 bases, in that order; junction bases with no gene match: 2. Germline-derived CDR1 and CDR2 are ENHRY and SYGVKD. The DNA for the CDR3 is TGTGCCATCACTAGCGGGGGGGTGAATGAGCAGTTCTTC. This translates into CAITSGGVNEQFF.

The chain links TRBV28 to TRBJ2-7; maybe TRBD2 (6 bases). Trimming left V 8 bases short and J 4 bases short, with 18 bases between. The CDR3 has 14 amino acids. Looked up from germline, CDR1 is MDHEN and CDR2 is SYDVKM. The CDR3 sequence is CASAEATGVYEQYF. CDR3 nucleotides: TGTGCCAGCGCGGAGGCTACGGGAGTATACGAGCAGTACTTC.

The rearrangement joins TRBV9 to TRBJ2-1; D possibly corresponds to TRBD2 (7 bases). CDR3 size: 18 residues. Germline V CDR1 and CDR2: SGDLS, YYNGEE. V shed 0 bases and J shed 8 bases, with 24 bases lying between them. This chain's CDR3 is CASSVGGRGGGKTHEQFF. The CDR3 coding sequence is TGTGCCAGCAGCGTAGGGGGTAGAGGGGGAGGGAAGACCCATGAGCAGTTCTTC.

The gene calls are TRBV7-2 and TRBJ2-5; 9 bases match TRBD1. CDR3 length: 13 amino acids. V shed 8 bases and J 1 base; nucleotides not matched to a gene: 2. Germline V lookup: CDR1 SGHTA, CDR2 FQGNSA. CDR3 nucleotides: TGTGCCAGCGAGGGACAGGGCCAAGAGACCCAGTACTTC. The encoded protein is CASEGQGQETQYF.

J is TRBJ1-3 and V is TRBV7-9, with 9 bases lining up with TRBD1. With V trimmed by 6 bases and J by 4 bases, 7 bases remained unmatched. This CDR3 has 15 residues. Germline V gene sequence: CDR1 SEHNR, CDR2 FQNEAQ (reference sequence). CDR3: CASRPGTGIGNTIYF. The CDR3 DNA reads TGTGCCAGCAGGCCCGGGACAGGGATCGGAAACACCATATATTTT.

The chain uses TRBV11-2 and TRBJ2-1, with D possibly matching TRBD2 (5 bases). V lost 0 bases to trimming and J lost 0 bases, with 6 bases between them. Germline CDR1 reads SGHAT; CDR2 reads FQNNGV. This CDR3 contains 15 residues. CDR3 bases: TGTGCCAGCAGCTTAGATCGGGGCTCCTACAATGAGCAGTTCTTC. It codes for CASSLDRGSYNEQFF.

The DNA of the CDR3 is TGTGCCAGCAGCATTATCTTGAACACTGAAGCTTTCTTT. Amino acids: CASSIILNTEAFF. This chain links TRBV7-9 with TRBJ1-1, with D unclear. Trimming pared 5 bases from V and 0 bases from J, leaving 7 bases between. This CDR3 contains 13 residues. In germline, CDR1 is SEHNR, CDR2 FQNEAQ (reference sequence).